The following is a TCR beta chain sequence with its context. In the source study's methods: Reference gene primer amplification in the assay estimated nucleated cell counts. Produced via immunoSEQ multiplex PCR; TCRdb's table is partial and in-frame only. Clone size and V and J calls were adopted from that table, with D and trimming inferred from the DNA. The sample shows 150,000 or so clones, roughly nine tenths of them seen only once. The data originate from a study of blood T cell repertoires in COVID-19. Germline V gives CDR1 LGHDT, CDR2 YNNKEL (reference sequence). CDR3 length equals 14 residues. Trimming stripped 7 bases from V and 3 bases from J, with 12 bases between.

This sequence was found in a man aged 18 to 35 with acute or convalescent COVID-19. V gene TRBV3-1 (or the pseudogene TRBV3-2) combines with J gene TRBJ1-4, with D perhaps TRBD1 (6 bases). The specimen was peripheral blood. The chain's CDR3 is CASTNRASNEKLFF. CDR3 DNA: TGTGCCAGCACCAACAGGGCTTCTAATGAAAAACTGTTTTTT.